These T cell receptor beta chains were read from a single sample in a study of CD8+ T cells in alopecia areata. Libraries were prepared by immunoSEQ multiplex PCR; TCRdb keeps only in-frame clonotypes and omits some of them. The sample lists some 31,000 clones; about 83% were seen once. Material for sequencing was NKG2D-low CD8+ T cells sorted from blood. These receptors were taken from a human donor with alopecia areata. Both conserved end residues are part of each CDR3. The order of the fields is V gene, CDR3 protein.

V gene: TRBV30
CDR3 protein: CARQQGNEQYF

V gene: TRBV7-8
CDR3 protein: CASSLVGGLAKNIQYF

V gene: TRBV18
CDR3 protein: CASSSGLPTGDEQYF

V gene: TRBV30
CDR3 protein: CAWRGLHIEQFF

V gene: TRBV7-6
CDR3 protein: CASSPLEVASGSYEQYF

V gene: TRBV27
CDR3 protein: CASSLGGQGLHEQFF

V gene: TRBV27
CDR3 protein: CASSLAVRQKLFF

V gene: TRBV27
CDR3 protein: CASSLLVDNEQFF

V gene: TRBV28
CDR3 protein: CASSFRGTQNSLEQYF

V gene: TRBV5-6
CDR3 protein: CASSFWTDAAKNIQYF

V gene: TRBV2
CDR3 protein: CASSRGDTDTQYF

V gene: TRBV29-1
CDR3 protein: CSVEDAGAGASYEQYF

V gene: TRBV29-1
CDR3 protein: CSPTRTGGYNEQFF

V gene: TRBV4-2
CDR3 protein: CASSQDQTGNEKLFF

V gene: TRBV7-8
CDR3 protein: CASSRPPQIYEQYF

V gene: TRBV7-9
CDR3 protein: CASSAEEDTEAFF

V gene: TRBV7-2
CDR3 protein: CASSIPLGQSFNYGYTF

V gene: TRBV4-3
CDR3 protein: CASSQDSGYEQYF

V gene: TRBV9
CDR3 protein: CASSVDTSSYNEQFF